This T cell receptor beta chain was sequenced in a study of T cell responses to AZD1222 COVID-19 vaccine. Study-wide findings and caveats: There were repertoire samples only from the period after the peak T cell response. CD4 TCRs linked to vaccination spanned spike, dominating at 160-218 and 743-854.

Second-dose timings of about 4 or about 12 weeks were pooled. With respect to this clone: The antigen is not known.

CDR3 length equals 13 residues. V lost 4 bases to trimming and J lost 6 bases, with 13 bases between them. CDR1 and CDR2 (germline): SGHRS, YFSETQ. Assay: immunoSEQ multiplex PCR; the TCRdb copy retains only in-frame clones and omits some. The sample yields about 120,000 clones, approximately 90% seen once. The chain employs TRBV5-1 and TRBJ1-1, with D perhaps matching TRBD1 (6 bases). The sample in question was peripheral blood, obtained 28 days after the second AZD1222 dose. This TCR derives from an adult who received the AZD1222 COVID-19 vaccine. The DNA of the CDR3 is TGCGCCAGCAGCCAAAACAGGGAGGCTGAAGCTTTCTTT. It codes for CASSQNREAEAFF.